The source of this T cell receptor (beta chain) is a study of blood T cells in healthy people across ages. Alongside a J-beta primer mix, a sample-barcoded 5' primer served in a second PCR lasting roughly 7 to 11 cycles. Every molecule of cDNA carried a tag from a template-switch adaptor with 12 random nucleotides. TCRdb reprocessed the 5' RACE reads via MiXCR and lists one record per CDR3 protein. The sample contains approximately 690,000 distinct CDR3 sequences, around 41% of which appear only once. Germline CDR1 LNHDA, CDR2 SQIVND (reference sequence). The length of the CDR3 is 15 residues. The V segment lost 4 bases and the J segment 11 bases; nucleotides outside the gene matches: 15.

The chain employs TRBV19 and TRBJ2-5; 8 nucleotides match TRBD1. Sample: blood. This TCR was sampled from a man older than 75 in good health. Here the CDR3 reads CASSRGQGIYNEQYF. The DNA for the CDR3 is TGTGCCAGTAGTAGAGGACAGGGTATCTACAATGAGCAGTACTTC.